The 3 T cell receptor beta chains presented below share a single source sample, sequenced in a study of blood T cells in healthy people across ages. The second PCR ran about 6 to 12 cycles with a sample-barcoded 5' primer and J-beta primers. Using its own MiXCR run on the 5' RACE reads, TCRdb lists one record per CDR3 protein. This table has 550,000 to 750,000 distinct CDR3 sequences, under 25% appearing once. The sample comprised blood. The receptors originated from a man aged 65 to 85 in good health.

The chain combines TRBV29-1 with TRBJ2-1; TRBD2 agrees at 12 bases. CDR1 is SQVTM and CDR2 is ANQGSEA in the germline V gene. The CDR3 extends over 13 amino acids. V gave up 7 bases and J gave up 14 bases; unmatched junction bases: 12. CDR3 nucleotides: TGCAGCGCTACGACTAGCGGGAGCCACAGGGAGTTCTTC. Its translation: CSATTSGSHREFF.

This chain's CDR3 is CASSLVGTGLRETQYF. The CDR3 DNA reads TGCGCCAGCAGCTTGGTGGGGACAGGGTTGAGAGAGACCCAGTACTTC. The chain combines TRBV5-1 with TRBJ2-5, with 9 positions matching TRBD1. The CDR3 has 16 amino acids. The V and J ends lost 0 bases and 4 bases, in that order; junction bases with no gene match: 7. The germline V gene has CDR1 SGHRS and CDR2 YFSETQ. Drawing the rest from reference TRBV5-1 and TRBJ2-5, the complete variable domain is KAGVTQTPRYLIKTRGQQVTLSCSPISGHRSVSWYQQTPGQGLQFLFEYFSETQRNKGNFPGRFSGRQFSNSRSEMNVSTLELGDSALYLCASSLVGTGLRETQYFGPGTRLLVL.

This clonotype occurred many times. The V call is TRBV10-3, the J call TRBJ2-5; D remains ambiguous. The germline V gene encodes CDR1 ENHRY and CDR2 SYGVKD. The CDR3 contains 12 residues. V was clipped by 4 bases and J by 5 bases, with 8 bases between them. The CDR3 reads CAISGVGETQYF. The DNA of the CDR3 is TGTGCCATCAGTGGGGTCGGGGAGACCCAGTACTTC.